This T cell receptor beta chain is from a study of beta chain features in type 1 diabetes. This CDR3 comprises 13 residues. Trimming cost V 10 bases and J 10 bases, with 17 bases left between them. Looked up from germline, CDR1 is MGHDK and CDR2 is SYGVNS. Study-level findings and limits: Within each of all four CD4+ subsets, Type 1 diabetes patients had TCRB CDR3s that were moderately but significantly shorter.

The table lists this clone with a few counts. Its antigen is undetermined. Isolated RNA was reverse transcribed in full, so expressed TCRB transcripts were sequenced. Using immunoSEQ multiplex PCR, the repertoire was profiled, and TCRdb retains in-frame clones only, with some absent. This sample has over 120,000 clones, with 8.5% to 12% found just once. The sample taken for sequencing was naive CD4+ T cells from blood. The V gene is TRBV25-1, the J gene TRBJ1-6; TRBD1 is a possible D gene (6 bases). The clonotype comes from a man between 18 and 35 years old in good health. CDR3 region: CATLPGHGSPLHF. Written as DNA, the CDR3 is TGTGCCACACTGCCGGGACACGGATCACCCCTCCACTTT.